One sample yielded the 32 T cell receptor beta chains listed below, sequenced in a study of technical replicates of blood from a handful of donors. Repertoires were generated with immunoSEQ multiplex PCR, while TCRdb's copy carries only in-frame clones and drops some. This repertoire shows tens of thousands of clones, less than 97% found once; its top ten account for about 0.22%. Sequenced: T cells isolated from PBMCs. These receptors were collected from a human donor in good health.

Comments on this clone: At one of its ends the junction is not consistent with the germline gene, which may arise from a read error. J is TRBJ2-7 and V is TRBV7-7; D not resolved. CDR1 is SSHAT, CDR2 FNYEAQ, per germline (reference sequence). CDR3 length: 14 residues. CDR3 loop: CASSLAHIGYEQYF. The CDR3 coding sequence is TGTGCTAGCAGCTTAGCCCATATCGGCTACGAGCAGTACTTC.

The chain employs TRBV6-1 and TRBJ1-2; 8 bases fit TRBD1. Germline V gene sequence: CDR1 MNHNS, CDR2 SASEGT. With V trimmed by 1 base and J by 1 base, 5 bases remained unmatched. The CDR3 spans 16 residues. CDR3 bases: TGTGCCAGCAGTGAAGACAGGGGGGTCCTTAACTATGGCTACACCTTC. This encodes CASSEDRGVLNYGYTF.

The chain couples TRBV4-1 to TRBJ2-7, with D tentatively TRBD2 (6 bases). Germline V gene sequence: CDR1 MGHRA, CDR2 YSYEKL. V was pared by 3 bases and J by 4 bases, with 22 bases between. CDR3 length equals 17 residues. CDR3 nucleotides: TGCGCCAGCAGCCATCCCGAGCGGGTGCATTGGCAATACGAGCAGTACTTC. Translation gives CASSHPERVHWQYEQYF.

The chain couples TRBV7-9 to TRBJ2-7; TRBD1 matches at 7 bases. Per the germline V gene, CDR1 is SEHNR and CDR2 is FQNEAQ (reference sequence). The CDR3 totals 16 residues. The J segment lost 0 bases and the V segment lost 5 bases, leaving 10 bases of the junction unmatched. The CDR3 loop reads CASSPLGRDSSYEQYF. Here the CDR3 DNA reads TGTGCCAGCAGCCCCTTGGGCCGGGACAGCTCCTACGAGCAGTACTTC. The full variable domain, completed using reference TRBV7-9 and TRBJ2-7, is DTGVSQNPRHKITKRGQNVTFRCDPISEHNRLYWYRQTLGQGPEFLTYFQNEAQLEKSRLLSDRFSAERPKGSFSTLEIQRTEQGDSAMYLCASSPLGRDSSYEQYFGPGTRLTVT.

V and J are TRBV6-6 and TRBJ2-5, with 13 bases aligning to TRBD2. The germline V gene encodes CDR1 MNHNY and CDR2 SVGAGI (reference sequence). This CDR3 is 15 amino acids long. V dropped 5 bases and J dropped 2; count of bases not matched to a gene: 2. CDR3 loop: CASSTGLAGQETQYF. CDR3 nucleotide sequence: TGTGCCAGCAGTACGGGACTAGCGGGACAAGAGACCCAGTACTTC.

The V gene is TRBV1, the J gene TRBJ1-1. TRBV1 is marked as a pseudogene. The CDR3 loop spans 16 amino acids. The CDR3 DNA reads TGCACCAGCAGCCAAGATCGGGTCCTTTTGAACACTGAAGCTTTCTTT. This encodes CTSSQDRVLLNTEAFF.

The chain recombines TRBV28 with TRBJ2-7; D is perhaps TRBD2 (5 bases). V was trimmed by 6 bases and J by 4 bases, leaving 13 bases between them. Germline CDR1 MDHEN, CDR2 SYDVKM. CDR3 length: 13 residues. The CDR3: CASSPRELYEQYF. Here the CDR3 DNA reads TGTGCCAGCAGCCCGAGGGAACTTTACGAGCAGTACTTC. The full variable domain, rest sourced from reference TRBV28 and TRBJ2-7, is DVKVTQSSRYLVKRTGEKVFLECVQDMDHENMFWYRQDPGLGLRLIYFSYDVKMKEKGDIPEGYSVSREKKERFSLILESASTNQTSMYLCASSPRELYEQYFGPGTRLTVT.

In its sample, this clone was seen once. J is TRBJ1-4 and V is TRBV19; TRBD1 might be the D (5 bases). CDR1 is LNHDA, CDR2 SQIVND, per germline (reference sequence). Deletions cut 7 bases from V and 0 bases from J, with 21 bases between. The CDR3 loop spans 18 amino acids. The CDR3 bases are TGTGCCAGTACTAATAGCCCTTTCCCGACAGCAACTAATGAAAAACTGTTTTTT. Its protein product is CASTNSPFPTATNEKLFF.

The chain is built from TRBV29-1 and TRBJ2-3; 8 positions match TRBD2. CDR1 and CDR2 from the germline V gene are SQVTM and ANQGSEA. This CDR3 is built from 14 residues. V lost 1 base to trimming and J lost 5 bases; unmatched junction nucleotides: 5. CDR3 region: CSVEGVGGVDTQYF. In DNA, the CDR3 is TGCAGCGTTGAAGGGGTCGGGGGGGTAGATACGCAGTATTTT.

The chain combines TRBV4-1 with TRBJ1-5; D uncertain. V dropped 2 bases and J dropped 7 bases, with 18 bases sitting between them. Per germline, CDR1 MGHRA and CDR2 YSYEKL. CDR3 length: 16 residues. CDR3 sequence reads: CASSQNPSEVRQPQHF. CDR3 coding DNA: TGCGCCAGCAGCCAAAACCCTTCGGAGGTTAGGCAGCCCCAGCATTTT.

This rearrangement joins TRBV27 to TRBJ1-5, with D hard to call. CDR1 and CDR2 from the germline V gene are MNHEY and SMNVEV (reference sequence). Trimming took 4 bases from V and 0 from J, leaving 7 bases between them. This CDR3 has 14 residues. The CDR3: CASSSQYSNQPQHF. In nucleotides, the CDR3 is TGTGCCAGCAGTTCACAGTATAGCAATCAGCCCCAGCATTTT.

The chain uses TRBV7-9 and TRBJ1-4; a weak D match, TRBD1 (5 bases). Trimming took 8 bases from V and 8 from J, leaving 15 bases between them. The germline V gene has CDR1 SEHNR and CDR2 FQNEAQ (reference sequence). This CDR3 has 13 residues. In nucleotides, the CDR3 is TGTGCCAGCCTCGGGGCGGGAGGAGAAAAACTGTTTTTT. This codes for CASLGAGGEKLFF. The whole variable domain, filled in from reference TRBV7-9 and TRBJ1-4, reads DTGVSQNPRHKITKRGQNVTFRCDPISEHNRLYWYRQTLGQGPEFLTYFQNEAQLEKSRLLSDRFSAERPKGSFSTLEIQRTEQGDSAMYLCASLGAGGEKLFFGSGTQLSVL.

The CDR3 DNA reads TGTGCCAGCTCCTTAGCTTTCGGGACTAGCACAGATACGCAGTATTTT. This gives the protein CASSLAFGTSTDTQYF. This chain connects TRBV7-9 to TRBJ2-3, with TRBD2 as a possible D gene (6 bases). This CDR3 comprises 16 residues. Trimming took 8 bases from V and 0 from J, leaving 18 bases between them. Per germline, CDR1 SEHNR and CDR2 FQNEAQ (reference sequence).

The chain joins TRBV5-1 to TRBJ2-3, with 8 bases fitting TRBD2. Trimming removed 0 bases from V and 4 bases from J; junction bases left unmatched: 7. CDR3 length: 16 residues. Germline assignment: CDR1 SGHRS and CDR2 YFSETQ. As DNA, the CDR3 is TGCGCCAGCAGCTTGGGTGCGGGAGGACGAGCAGATACGCAGTATTTT. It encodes CASSLGAGGRADTQYF.

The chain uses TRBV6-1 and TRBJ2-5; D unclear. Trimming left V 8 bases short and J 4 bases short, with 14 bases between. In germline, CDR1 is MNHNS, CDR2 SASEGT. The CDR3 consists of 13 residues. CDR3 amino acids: CASALHPRETQYF. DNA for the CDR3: TGTGCCAGCGCCCTTCATCCCAGAGAGACCCAGTACTTC.

The CDR3 DNA reads as TGTGCCAGCAGGGACCAAGAACAGGTTAACTATGGCTACACCTTC. The encoded protein is CASRDQEQVNYGYTF. The chain employs TRBV5-6 and TRBJ1-2, with TRBD1 as a possible D gene (5 bases). The CDR3 loop spans 15 amino acids. Germline values: CDR1 SGHDT, CDR2 YYEEEE. With 5 bases removed from V and 1 base from J, the gap between germline ends came to 15 bases. Full variable domain (outside the CDR3, taken from reference TRBV5-6 and TRBJ1-2): DAGVTQSPTHLIKTRGQQVTLRCSPKSGHDTVSWYQQALGQGPQFIFQYYEEEERQRGNFPDRFSGHQFPNYSSELNVNALLLGDSALYLCASRDQEQVNYGYTFGSGTRLTVV.

This CDR3 is CATIPGHETQYF. CDR3 nucleotides: TGTGCCACCATACCGGGACACGAGACCCAGTACTTC. The rearrangement uses TRBV6-1 and TRBJ2-5, with a possible D match to TRBD1 (6 bases). The V and J ends lost 10 bases and 5 bases respectively, with 14 bases between them. This CDR3 comprises 12 residues. The germline gives CDR1 MNHNS, CDR2 SASEGT.

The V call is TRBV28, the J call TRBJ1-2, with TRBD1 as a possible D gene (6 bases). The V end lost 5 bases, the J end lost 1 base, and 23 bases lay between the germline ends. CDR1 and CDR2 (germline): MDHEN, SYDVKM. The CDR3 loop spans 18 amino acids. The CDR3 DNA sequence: TGTGCCAGCAGTGGCTCCCCCGGGGACATAGGGCGTAACTATGGCTACACCTTC. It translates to CASSGSPGDIGRNYGYTF.

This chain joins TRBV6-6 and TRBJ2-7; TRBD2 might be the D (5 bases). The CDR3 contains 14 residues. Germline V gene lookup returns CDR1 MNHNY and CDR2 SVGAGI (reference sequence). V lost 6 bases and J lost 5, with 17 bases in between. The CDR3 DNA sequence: TGTGCCAGCAGGACCCGTCTGAGGGTCCACGAGCAGTACTTC. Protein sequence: CASRTRLRVHEQYF.

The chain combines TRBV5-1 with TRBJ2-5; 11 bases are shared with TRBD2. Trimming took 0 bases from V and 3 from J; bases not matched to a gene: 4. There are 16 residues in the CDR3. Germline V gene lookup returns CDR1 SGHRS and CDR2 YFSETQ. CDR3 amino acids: CASSLALAGGKETQYF. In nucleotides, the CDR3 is TGCGCCAGCAGCTTGGCCTTAGCGGGAGGGAAAGAGACCCAGTACTTC.

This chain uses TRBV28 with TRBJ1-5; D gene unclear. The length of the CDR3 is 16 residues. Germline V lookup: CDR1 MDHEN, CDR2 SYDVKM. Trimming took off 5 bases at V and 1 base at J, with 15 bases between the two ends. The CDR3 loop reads CASSPYLGGSNQPQHF. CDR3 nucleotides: TGTGCCAGCAGTCCGTATTTGGGAGGCAGCAATCAGCCCCAGCATTTT.

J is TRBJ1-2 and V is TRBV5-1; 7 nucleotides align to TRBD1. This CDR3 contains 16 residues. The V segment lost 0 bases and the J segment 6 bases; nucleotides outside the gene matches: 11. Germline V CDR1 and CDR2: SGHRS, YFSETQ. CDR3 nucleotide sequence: TGCGCCAGCAGCTTGGACAGGGGCCCACCATCCGATGGCTACACCTTC. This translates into CASSLDRGPPSDGYTF.

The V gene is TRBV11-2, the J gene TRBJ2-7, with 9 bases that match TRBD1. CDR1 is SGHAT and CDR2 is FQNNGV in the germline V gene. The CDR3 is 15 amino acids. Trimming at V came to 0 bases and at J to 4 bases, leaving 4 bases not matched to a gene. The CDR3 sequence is CASSLEPDRGYEQYF. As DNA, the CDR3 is TGTGCCAGCAGCTTAGAGCCCGACAGGGGGTACGAGCAGTACTTC.

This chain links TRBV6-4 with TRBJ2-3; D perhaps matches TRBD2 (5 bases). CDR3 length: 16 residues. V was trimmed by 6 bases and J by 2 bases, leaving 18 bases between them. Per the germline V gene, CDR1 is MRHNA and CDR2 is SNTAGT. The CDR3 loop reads CASSLTPTTTTDTQYF. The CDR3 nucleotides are TGTGCCAGCAGCCTGACCCCTACGACTACCACAGATACGCAGTATTTT.

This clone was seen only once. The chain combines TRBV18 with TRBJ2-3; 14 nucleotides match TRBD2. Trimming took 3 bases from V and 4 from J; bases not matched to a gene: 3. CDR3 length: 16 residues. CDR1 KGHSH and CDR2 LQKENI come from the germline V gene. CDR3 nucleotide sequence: TGTGCCAGCTCACCCGGGACTAGCGGGAGTGCAGATACGCAGTATTTT. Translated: CASSPGTSGSADTQYF.

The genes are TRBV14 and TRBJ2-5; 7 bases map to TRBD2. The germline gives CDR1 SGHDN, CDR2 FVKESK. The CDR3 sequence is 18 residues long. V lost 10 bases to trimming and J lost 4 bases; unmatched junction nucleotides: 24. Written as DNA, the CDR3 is TGTGCCAACCGCGGTCCCGAACAAAGGTGGGGGGGATTAGAGACCCAGTACTTC. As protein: CANRGPEQRWGGLETQYF.

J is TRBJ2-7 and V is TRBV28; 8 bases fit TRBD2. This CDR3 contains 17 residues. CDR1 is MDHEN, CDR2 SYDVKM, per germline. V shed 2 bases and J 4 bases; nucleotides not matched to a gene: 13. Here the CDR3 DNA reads TGTGCCAGCAGTTTAGGGTTAGCGGGACCCGCGGGGTACGAGCAGTACTTC. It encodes CASSLGLAGPAGYEQYF.

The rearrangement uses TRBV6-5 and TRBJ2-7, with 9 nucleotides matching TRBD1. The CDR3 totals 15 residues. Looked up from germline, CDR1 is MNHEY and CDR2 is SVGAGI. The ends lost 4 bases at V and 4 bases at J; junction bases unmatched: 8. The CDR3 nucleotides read TGTGCCAGCAGTTCCGGACAGGGGACCCATTACGAGCAGTACTTC. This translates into CASSSGQGTHYEQYF.

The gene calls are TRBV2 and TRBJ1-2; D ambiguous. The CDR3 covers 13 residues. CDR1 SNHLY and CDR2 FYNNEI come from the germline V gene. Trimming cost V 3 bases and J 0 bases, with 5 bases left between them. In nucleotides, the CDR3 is TGTGCCAGCAGTGATACAGCTAACTATGGCTACACCTTC. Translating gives CASSDTANYGYTF.

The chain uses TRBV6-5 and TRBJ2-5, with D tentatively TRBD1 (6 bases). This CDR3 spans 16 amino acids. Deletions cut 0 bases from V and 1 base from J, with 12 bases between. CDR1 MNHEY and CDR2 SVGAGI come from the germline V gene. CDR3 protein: CASSYSWTASQETQYF. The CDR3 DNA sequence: TGTGCCAGCAGTTACTCTTGGACAGCCAGCCAAGAGACCCAGTACTTC.

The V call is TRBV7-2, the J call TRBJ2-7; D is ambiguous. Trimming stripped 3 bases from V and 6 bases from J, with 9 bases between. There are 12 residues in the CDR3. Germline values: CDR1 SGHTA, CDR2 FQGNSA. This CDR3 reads CASSFLLSEQYF. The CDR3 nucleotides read TGTGCCAGCAGCTTCCTTTTGAGCGAGCAGTACTTC.

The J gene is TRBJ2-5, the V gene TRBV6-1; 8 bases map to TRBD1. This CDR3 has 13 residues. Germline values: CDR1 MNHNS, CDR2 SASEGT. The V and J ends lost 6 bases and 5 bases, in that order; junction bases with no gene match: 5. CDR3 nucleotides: TGTGCCAGCAGGCCAGGGGGCGGCGAGACCCAGTACTTC. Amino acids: CASRPGGGETQYF.